This T cell receptor (beta chain) was sequenced during a study of blood T cell repertoires in COVID-19. V was shortened by 1 base and J by 1 base, with 12 bases between the two germline ends. The germline CDR1 and CDR2 sequences are SGHNT and YYREEE (reference sequence). This CDR3 spans 17 amino acids. Produced via immunoSEQ multiplex PCR; TCRdb's table is partial and in-frame only. The data show 220,000 or so clones, approximately 80% seen once. The J gene is TRBJ1-6, the V gene TRBV5-4; TRBD1 might be the D (6 bases). This clonotype was obtained from an older woman who had recovered from COVID-19. Sequencing was performed on PBMCs or T cells enriched from blood (not recorded which). The CDR3, as DNA: TGTGCCAGCAGCTTGAAAGGGGGAAGGTCCTATAATTCACCCCTCCACTTT. Protein sequence: CASSLKGGRSYNSPLHF.